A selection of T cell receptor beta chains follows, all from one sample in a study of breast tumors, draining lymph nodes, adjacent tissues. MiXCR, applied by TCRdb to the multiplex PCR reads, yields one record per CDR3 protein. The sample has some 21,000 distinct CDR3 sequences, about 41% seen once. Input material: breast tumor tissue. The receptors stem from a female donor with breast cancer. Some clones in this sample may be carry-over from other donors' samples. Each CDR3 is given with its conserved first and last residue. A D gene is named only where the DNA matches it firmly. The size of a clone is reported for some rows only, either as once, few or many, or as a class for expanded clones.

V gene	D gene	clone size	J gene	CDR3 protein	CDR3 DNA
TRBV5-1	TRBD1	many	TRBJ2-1	CASSLEGTVGYEQFF	TGCGCCAGCAGCTTGGAGGGGACAGTGGGGTATGAGCAGTTCTTC
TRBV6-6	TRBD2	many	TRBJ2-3	CASSSGLGSTDTQYF	TGTGCCAGCAGTTCCGGACTAGGTAGCACAGATACGCAGTATTTT
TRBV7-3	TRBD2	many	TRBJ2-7	CASSPRGSGGDEQYF	TGTGCCAGCAGCCCCCGTGGTAGCGGGGGCGACGAGCAGTACTTC
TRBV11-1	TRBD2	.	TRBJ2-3	CASSLGLAGVKDTQYF	TGTGCCAGCAGCCTCGGACTAGCGGGAGTTAAAGATACGCAGTATTTT
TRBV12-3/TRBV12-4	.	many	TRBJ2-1	CASSFAALSYNEQFF	TGTGCCAGCAGTTTCGCAGCGCTCTCCTACAATGAGCAGTTCTTC
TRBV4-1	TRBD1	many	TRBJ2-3	CASSQEETGGRADTQYF	TGCGCCAGCAGCCAAGAGGAGACAGGGGGCAGGGCAGATACGCAGTATTTT
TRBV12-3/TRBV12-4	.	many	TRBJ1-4	CASSLRPGGGEKLFF	TGTGCCAGCAGTTTGCGTCCCGGAGGGGGGGAAAAACTGTTTTTT
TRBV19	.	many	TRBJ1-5	CASSTGTSSDSNQPQHF	TGTGCCAGTAGTACAGGGACAAGCTCCGATAGCAATCAGCCCCAGCATTTT
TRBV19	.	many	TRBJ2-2	CASRAGRQGAVYTGELFF	TGTGCCAGTAGGGCGGGGAGGCAGGGTGCAGTCTACACCGGGGAGCTGTTTTTT
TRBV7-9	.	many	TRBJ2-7	CASSPGGPKNYEQYF	TGTGCCAGCAGCCCAGGAGGCCCCAAAAACTACGAGCAGTACTTC
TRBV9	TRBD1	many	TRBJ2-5	CASSPGTGSETQYF	TGTGCCAGCAGCCCGGGGACAGGGTCAGAGACCCAGTACTTC
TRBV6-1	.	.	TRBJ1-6	CASSVTRGGSYNSPLHF	TGTGCCAGCTCAGTGACCCGGGGGGGCTCCTATAATTCACCCCTCCACTTT
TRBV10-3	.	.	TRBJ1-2	CAISEPTLTGRNYGYTF	TGTGCCATCAGTGAGCCGACTCTGACAGGTCGTAACTATGGCTACACCTTC
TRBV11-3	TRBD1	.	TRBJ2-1	CASSLEPTGALYNEQFF	TGTGCCAGCAGCTTAGAGCCCACAGGGGCTCTCTACAATGAGCAGTTCTTC
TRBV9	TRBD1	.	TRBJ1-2	CASSAYGTGNNGYTF	TGTGCCAGCAGCGCCTACGGGACAGGGAACAATGGCTACACCTTC
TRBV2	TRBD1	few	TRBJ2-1	CASSVGPGGFF	TGTGCCAGCAGTGTGGGCCCAGGGGGGTTCTTC
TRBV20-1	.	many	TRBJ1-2	CSARDWPEGYTF	TGCAGTGCTAGAGATTGGCCCGAGGGCTACACCTTC
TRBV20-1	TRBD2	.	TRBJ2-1	CSARPLGTSGGNEQFF	TGCAGTGCTAGGCCCTTGGGGACTAGCGGGGGAAATGAGCAGTTCTTC
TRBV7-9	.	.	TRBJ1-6	CASSLDWNSPLHF	TGTGCCAGCAGCTTGGATTGGAATTCACCCCTCCACTTT
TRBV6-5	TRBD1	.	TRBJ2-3	CASSYRPQGSTDTQYF	TGTGCCAGCAGTTACCGACCACAGGGGAGCACAGATACGCAGTATTTT
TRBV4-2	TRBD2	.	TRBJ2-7	CASSQHGAGGIYEQYF	TGTGCCAGCAGCCAACACGGAGCGGGAGGAATCTACGAGCAGTACTTC
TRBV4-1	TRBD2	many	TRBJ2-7	CASSLSGTSLEQYF	TGCGCCAGCAGCCTTAGCGGGACATCCCTCGAGCAGTACTTC
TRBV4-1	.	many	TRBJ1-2	CASSQSQGGLYGYTF	TGCGCCAGCAGCCAAAGTCAGGGCGGGCTCTATGGCTACACCTTC
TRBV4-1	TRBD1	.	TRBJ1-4	CASSQAGQGKEKLFF	TGCGCCAGCAGCCAAGCCGGACAGGGAAAGGAAAAACTGTTTTTT
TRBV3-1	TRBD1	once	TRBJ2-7	CASSLDRGPYEQYF	TGTGCCAGCAGCCTTGACAGGGGTCCCTACGAGCAGTACTTC
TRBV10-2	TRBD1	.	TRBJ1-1	CASTPPGQGPEAFF	TGCGCCAGCACGCCCCCGGGACAGGGCCCTGAAGCTTTCTTT
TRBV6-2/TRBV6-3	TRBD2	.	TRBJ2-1	CASSRGLAEVGEQFF	TGTGCCAGCAGCCGGGGACTAGCGGAGGTCGGTGAGCAGTTCTTC
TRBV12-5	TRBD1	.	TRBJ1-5	CASGLVGTGLYSNQPQHF	TGTGCTAGTGGTTTGGTCGGGACAGGCCTTTATAGCAATCAGCCCCAGCATTTT
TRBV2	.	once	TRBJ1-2	CASIRRSVEVGGYTF	TGTGCCAGCATCCGAAGGTCGGTTGAAGTGGGTGGCTACACCTTC